This entry concerns a single TCR beta chain. There is no known antigen for this receptor. Per-nucleotide qualities are absent, and no much larger clonotype sits a single base away. The collaborating institutions used their own protocols to collect whole blood in K2EDTA tubes. Collaborator samples were shipped for TCRbeta analysis as frozen whole blood, isolated PBMCs, or DNA extracted from either sample type. CDR1 and CDR2 were assigned from the germline V gene (reference sequence) as LGHDT and YNNKEL. Between the V and J ends, shortened by 0 bases and 7 bases respectively, the junction contains 13 bases. CDR3 length: 16 amino acids, cysteine to phenylalanine. The only DNA kept is the CDR3, 48 bases in frame from the first base. The immunoSEQ Assay, a bias-controlled multiplex PCR, was used to amplify TCRbeta CDR3 regions from genomic DNA. The original methods were these. Within the assay, amplification of reference gene primers was used to estimate how many nucleated cells each sample contained. To quantify the absolute abundance of each unique TCRbeta CDR3 rearrangement, sequence reads were collapsed and filtered. For each sample, productive Simpson clonality was calculated as the square root of Simpson's diversity index across productive rearrangements. TCRdb retrieved this table from immuneACCESS and kept in-frame rearrangements only. Not all clones are present; in checked studies, unresolved V genes account for under half, and no reason is known for the remainder. V, J and clone size were drawn from that table, and D and trimming were deduced from the DNA. The sample records about half a million clones, approximately 83% of which are singletons. Approximately 2.9% of the sample rests with the top ten.

The data stem from a study of blood T cell repertoires in COVID-19 (dated by TCRdb to between 2020 and 2021). Concerning the study at large: The collaborator samples originated in the United States, Italy and Spain and spanned the acute and convalescent phases of COVID-19. The material from the prospective study consisted of cDNA or gDNA derived from T cells, B-cell-depleted T cells, or PBMCs. Samples came from the ongoing ImmuneRACE study (first 160 participants) plus 1,254 subjects from 6 global collaborators. The repertoires were released in a freely available public database intended as a resource for research on the immune response to SARS-CoV-2. Sample metadata almost always included a de-identified subject ID, COVID-19 status, age in years and sex. The dataset comprised deeply sampled blood TCRbeta repertoires from subjects exposed to, actively infected with, or recovered from COVID-19. Where HLA class I and class II types were available, the types were taken from metadata supplied by the sample provider, not from assay-based typing. General study outcomes and caveats: The amount of clinical and demographic metadata varied by source and participant and was provided uncurated.

The V and J genes are TRBV3-1 (or the pseudogene TRBV3-2) and TRBJ1-6; the D gene remains uncertain. The sequencing sample was made of peripheral blood. The source of this sequence is a human donor in a cohort sampled during active COVID-19. The DNA sequence follows: TGTGCCAGCAGCCAAGATAGGCCAGAACTAAATTCACCCCTCCACTTT. The encoded protein is CASSQDRPELNSPLHF.